The source of this TCR beta chain is a study of shared clonotypes between healthy human individuals. This table comes from immunoSEQ multiplex PCR, and its TCRdb copy is limited to in-frame clones, with some not included. Among roughly 2.5 million clones, around 94% were seen once, and the ten largest hold 0.13% to 0.15%. Concerning this clone: No antigen is known for it.

Study observations and caveats: Researchers sampled only blood; tissue repertoires likely differ.

Material for sequencing was naive CD4+ T cells sorted from blood. Specified subset: CD45RA+ positively selected. The clonotype was recovered from a young man in good health.

As DNA, the CDR3 is TGTGCCTGGAGTCGGATCAGGACTAGCGGGACCCCGGGGGAGCAGTTCTTC. Translation gives CAWSRIRTSGTPGEQFF. This chain joins TRBV30 and TRBJ2-1; 12 bases are shared with TRBD2. V lost 2 bases and J lost 10; bases outside the gene matches: 15. This CDR3 has 17 residues. Germline CDR1 GTSNPN, CDR2 SVGIG (reference sequence).